The 14 T cell receptor beta chains presented below share a single source sample, sequenced in a study of post-analysis software for immune sequencing data (dated by TCRdb to between 2015 and 2017). Receptor amplification or capture employed PCR. Sequencing used an Illumina HiSeq 2500. Unique molecular identifiers were incorporated into TCR beta cDNA libraries to reduce PCR and sequencing biases. TCRdb trimmed public reads at Q25 via fastp, called clones via MiXCR and kept in-frame beta chains. Every distinct CDR3 protein forms one entry, paired with its most common genes and DNA. The sample includes 350,000 to 450,000 distinct CDR3 sequences, with 30% to 45% observed a single time. The ten largest clones add up to roughly 13% of the sample. Their specific antigens are unknown. The paper's findings and limits, for the study overall: Roughly 5 TRBV segments, including TRBV5-6, TRBV5-1 and TRBV20-1, were significantly more frequent in patients than controls.

Sequencing was performed on blood. The receptors shown here come from a girl under 18 with multiple sclerosis.

This clonotype was observed a few times. V gene TRBV29-1 combines with J gene TRBJ1-1; 7 bases line up with TRBD1. J was trimmed by 5 bases and V by 7 bases; bases with no gene match: 7. CDR1 and CDR2 from the germline V gene are SQVTM and ANQGSEA. CDR3 length equals 12 residues. The CDR3 DNA reads as TGCAGCGCCCACAGACAGGGAACTGAAGCTTTCTTT. Translating gives CSAHRQGTEAFF.

The V gene is TRBV15, the J gene TRBJ2-1, with a weak D call TRBD2 (6 bases). Germline CDR1 LNHNV, CDR2 YYDKDF (reference sequence). V was pared by 6 bases and J by 8 bases, with 20 bases between. CDR3 length: 15 residues. The CDR3 coding sequence is TGTGCCACCAGTGCGATAGCGGCGGGCTTGGATGAGCAGTTCTTC. Translated, it gives CATSAIAAGLDEQFF.

The chain recombines TRBV12-3 or TRBV12-4 with TRBJ1-2; D remains ambiguous. The CDR3 runs 11 residues. Trimming removed 3 bases from V and 6 bases from J, with 5 bases in between. CDR3 sequence reads: CASSFAHGYTF. The CDR3 region has the DNA TGTGCCAGCAGTTTTGCGCATGGCTACACCTTC.

Only a few counts were recorded for this clonotype. J is TRBJ2-4 and V is TRBV7-2; D is possibly TRBD1 (5 bases). Gene TRBJ2-7 matches the end of the DNA better, so the J call may be wrong. Per germline, CDR1 SGHTA and CDR2 FQGNSA. The CDR3 is 15 residues long. CDR3 region: CASTRRGTPAHEQYF. The CDR3 coding sequence is TGTGCCAGCACCAGAAGGGGCACCCCTGCCCACGAGCAGTACTTC.

The rearrangement joins TRBV12-3 or TRBV12-4 to TRBJ2-5, with a possible D match to TRBD2 (5 bases). Trimming shortened V by 5 bases and J by 11 bases, and 18 bases separated the two germline ends. This CDR3 region has 13 residues. The DNA of the CDR3 is TGTGCCAGCAGTGAGGACTGGTCAAAGGAGCAGTACTTC. Its protein is CASSEDWSKEQYF.

This clonotype was observed a few times. The V and J genes are TRBV29-1 and TRBJ1-5; 8 positions match TRBD1. Per germline, CDR1 SQVTM and CDR2 ANQGSEA. The CDR3 contains 14 residues. The V and J ends lost 7 bases and 4 bases, in that order; junction bases with no gene match: 9. The CDR3 region has the DNA TGCAGCGCCCGGGACAGGATTACAAATCAGCCCCAGCATTTT. Its translation: CSARDRITNQPQHF.

This rearrangement joins TRBV28 to TRBJ1-4; perhaps TRBD1 as D (5 bases). Trimming pared 3 bases from V and 1 base from J, leaving 9 bases between. CDR1 is MDHEN, CDR2 SYDVKM, per germline. The CDR3 has 15 amino acids. CDR3 protein: CASSLWQGTNEKLFF. The CDR3 region has the DNA TGTGCCAGCAGTTTGTGGCAGGGAACTAATGAAAAACTGTTTTTT.

This clonotype came up a few times. This chain links TRBV27 with TRBJ2-7; 8 nucleotides agree with TRBD1. Per germline, CDR1 MNHEY and CDR2 SMNVEV (reference sequence). J lost 6 bases, V lost 0 bases, and 7 bases had no gene match. The CDR3 has 15 residues. The CDR3 spells CASSLSGQGRREQYF. The CDR3 DNA reads TGTGCCAGCAGTTTATCCGGACAGGGTCGTCGCGAGCAGTACTTC.

This clonotype showed up just a few times. V gene TRBV10-1 combines with J gene TRBJ2-5; TRBD1 might be the D (5 bases). Germline values: CDR1 WNHNN, CDR2 SYGVQD (reference sequence). V lost 0 bases to trimming and J lost 2 bases, with 10 bases between them. The CDR3 runs 15 residues. The CDR3 nucleotides read TGCGCCAGCAGTGAGTCAGGGGCGACTCAAGAGACCCAGTACTTC. Translating it yields CASSESGATQETQYF.

The genes are TRBV12-3 or TRBV12-4 and TRBJ2-3, with a tentative D call TRBD1 (6 bases). This CDR3 has 15 residues. Trimming pared 6 bases from V and 4 bases from J, leaving 17 bases between. The CDR3 sequence: CASSLQGLGADTQYF. The CDR3 DNA follows: TGTGCCAGCAGCCTACAGGGTCTAGGCGCAGATACGCAGTATTTT.

This clonotype has only a few counts. This chain joins TRBV18 and TRBJ2-1; 8 positions match TRBD1. J was trimmed by 6 bases and V by 2 bases; bases with no gene match: 3. There are 14 residues in the CDR3. From germline, CDR1 is KGHSH and CDR2 LQKENI. CDR3 DNA sequence: TGTGCCAGCTCACCAGAGACAGGGGTCAATGAGCAGTTCTTC. Amino acid sequence: CASSPETGVNEQFF.

This clonotype was found a few times. The V gene is TRBV20-1, the J gene TRBJ1-5; D possibly corresponds to TRBD1 (6 bases). Germline values: CDR1 DFQATT, CDR2 SNEGSKA (reference sequence). The V and J ends lost 5 bases and 3 bases respectively, with 11 bases between them. The CDR3 is 13 residues long. The CDR3 is CSASRDTNQPQHF. Here the CDR3 DNA reads TGCAGTGCTTCCCGGGACACCAATCAGCCCCAGCATTTT.

The rearrangement links TRBV6-2 or TRBV6-3 to TRBJ1-5; D might be TRBD1 (6 bases). The germline gives CDR1 MNHEY, CDR2 SVGEGT. V was trimmed by 5 bases and J by 2 bases, leaving 13 bases between them. This CDR3 region has 15 residues. CDR3 sequence: CASSLSYRGNQPQHF. The CDR3 bases are TGTGCCAGCAGTCTTTCCTACAGGGGCAATCAGCCCCAGCATTTT.

The V gene is TRBV27, the J gene TRBJ2-1; possibly TRBD2 for D (7 bases). The V end was cut by 3 bases, the J end by 7 bases, with 13 bases between. The germline V gene encodes CDR1 MNHEY and CDR2 SMNVEV (reference sequence). This CDR3 spans 14 amino acids. The CDR3 sequence is CASSLGGPWNEQFF. As DNA, the CDR3 is TGTGCCAGCAGTTTGGGGGGGCCGTGGAATGAGCAGTTCTTC.